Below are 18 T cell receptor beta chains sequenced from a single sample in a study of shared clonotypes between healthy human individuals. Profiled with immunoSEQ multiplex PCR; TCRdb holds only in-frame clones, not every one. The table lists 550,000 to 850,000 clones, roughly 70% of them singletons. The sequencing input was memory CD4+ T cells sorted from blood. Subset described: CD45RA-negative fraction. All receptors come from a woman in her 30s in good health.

This CDR3 reads CASSVQQGAGFTDTQYF. CDR3 bases: TGTGCCAGCAGTGTGCAGCAAGGGGCCGGATTCACAGATACGCAGTATTTT. The chain recombines TRBV6-1 with TRBJ2-3, with D possibly TRBD1 on 5 matching bases. Trimming shortened V by 4 bases and J by 2 bases, and 19 bases separated the two germline ends. This CDR3 is 17 amino acids long. Germline V gives CDR1 MNHNS, CDR2 SASEGT.

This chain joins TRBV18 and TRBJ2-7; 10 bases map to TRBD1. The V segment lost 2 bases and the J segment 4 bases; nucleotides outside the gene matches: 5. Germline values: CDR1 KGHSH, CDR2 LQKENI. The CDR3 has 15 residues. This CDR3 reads CASSPKTGGSYEQYF. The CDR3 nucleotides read TGTGCCAGCTCACCAAAGACAGGGGGCTCGTACGAGCAGTACTTC.

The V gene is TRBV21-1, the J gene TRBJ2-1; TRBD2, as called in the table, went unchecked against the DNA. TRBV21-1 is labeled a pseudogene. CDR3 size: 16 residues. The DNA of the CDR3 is TGTGCCAGCAGCCGTGGCCTGCGGGTCTCCTACAATGAGCAGTTCTTC. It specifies CASSRGLRVSYNEQFF.

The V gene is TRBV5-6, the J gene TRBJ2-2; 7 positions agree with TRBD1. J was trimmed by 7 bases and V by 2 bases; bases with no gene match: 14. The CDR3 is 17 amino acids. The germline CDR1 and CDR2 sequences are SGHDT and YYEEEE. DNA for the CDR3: TGTGCCAGCAGCTTCCGCGAGGGACAGAGGGCAAGCGGGGAGCTGTTTTTT. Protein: CASSFREGQRASGELFF. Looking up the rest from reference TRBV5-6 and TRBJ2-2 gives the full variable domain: DAGVTQSPTHLIKTRGQQVTLRCSPKSGHDTVSWYQQALGQGPQFIFQYYEEEERQRGNFPDRFSGHQFPNYSSELNVNALLLGDSALYLCASSFREGQRASGELFFGEGSRLTVL.

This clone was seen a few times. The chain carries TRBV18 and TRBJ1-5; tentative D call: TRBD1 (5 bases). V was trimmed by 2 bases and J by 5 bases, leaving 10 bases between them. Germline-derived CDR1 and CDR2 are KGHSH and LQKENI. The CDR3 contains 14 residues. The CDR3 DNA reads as TGTGCCAGCTCACCAGACAGCGCTTATCAGCCCCAGCATTTT. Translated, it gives CASSPDSAYQPQHF. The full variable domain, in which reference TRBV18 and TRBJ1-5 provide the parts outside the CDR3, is NAGVMQNPRHLVRRRGQEARLRCSPMKGHSHVYWYRQLPEEGLKFMVYLQKENIIDESGMPKERFSAEFPKEGPSILRIQQVVRGDSAAYFCASSPDSAYQPQHFGDGTRLSIL.

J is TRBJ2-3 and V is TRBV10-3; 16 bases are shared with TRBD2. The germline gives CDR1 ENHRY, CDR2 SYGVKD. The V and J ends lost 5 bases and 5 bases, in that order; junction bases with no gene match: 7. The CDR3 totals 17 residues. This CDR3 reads CAISPGLAGGRGDTQYF. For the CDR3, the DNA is TGTGCCATCAGTCCGGGACTAGCGGGAGGGCGGGGAGATACGCAGTATTTT.

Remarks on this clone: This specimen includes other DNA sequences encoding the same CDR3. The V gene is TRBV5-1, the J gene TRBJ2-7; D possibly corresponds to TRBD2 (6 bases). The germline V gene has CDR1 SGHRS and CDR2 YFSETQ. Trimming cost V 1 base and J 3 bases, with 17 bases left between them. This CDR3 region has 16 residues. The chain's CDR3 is CASSLSFGDSSYEQYF. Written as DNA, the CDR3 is TGCGCCAGCAGCTTGTCTTTCGGGGACTCAAGCTACGAGCAGTACTTC. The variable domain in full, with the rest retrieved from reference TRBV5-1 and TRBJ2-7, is KAGVTQTPRYLIKTRGQQVTLSCSPISGHRSVSWYQQTPGQGLQFLFEYFSETQRNKGNFPGRFSGRQFSNSRSEMNVSTLELGDSALYLCASSLSFGDSSYEQYFGPGTRLTVT.

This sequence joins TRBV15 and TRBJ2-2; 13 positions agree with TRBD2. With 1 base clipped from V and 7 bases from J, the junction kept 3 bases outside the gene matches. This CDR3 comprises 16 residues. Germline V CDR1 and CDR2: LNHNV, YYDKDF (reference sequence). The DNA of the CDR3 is TGTGCCACCAGCAGAGGGACTAGCGGGAGTATCGGGGAGCTGTTTTTT. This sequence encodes CATSRGTSGSIGELFF.

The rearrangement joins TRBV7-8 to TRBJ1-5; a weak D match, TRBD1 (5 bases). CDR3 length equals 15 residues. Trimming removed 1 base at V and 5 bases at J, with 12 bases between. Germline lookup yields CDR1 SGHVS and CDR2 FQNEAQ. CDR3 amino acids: CASSLETGTYQPQHF. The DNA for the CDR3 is TGTGCCAGCAGCTTAGAAACCGGGACCTATCAGCCCCAGCATTTT.

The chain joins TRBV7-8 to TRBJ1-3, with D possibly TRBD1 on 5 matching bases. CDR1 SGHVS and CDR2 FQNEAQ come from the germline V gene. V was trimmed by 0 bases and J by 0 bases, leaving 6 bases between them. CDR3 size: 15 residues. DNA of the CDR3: TGTGCCAGCAGCTTAGCGGGGGGCTCTGGAAACACCATATATTTT. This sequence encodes CASSLAGGSGNTIYF.

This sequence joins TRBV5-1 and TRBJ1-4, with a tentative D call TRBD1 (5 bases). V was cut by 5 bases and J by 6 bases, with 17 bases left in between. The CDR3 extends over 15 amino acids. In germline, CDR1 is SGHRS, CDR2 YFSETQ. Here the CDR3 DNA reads TGCGCCAGCAGGAGGGGACCGGGAGGGGATGAAAAACTGTTTTTT. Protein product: CASRRGPGGDEKLFF.

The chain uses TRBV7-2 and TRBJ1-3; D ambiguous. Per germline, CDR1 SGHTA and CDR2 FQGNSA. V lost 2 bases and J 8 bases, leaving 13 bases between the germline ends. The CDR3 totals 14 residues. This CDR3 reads CASSLPTKKDTIYF. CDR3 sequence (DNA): TGTGCCAGCAGCTTACCGACTAAAAAAGACACCATATATTTT. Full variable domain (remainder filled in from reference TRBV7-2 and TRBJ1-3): GAGVSQSPSNKVTEKGKDVELRCDPISGHTALYWYRQSLGQGLEFLIYFQGNSAPDKSGLPSDRFSAERTGGSVSTLTIQRTQQEDSAVYLCASSLPTKKDTIYFGEGSWLTVV.

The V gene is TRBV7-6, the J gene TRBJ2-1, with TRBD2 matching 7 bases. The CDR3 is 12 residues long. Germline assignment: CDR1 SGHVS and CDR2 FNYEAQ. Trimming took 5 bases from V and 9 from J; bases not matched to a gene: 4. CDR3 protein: CASSRGGVEQFF. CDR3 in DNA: TGTGCCAGCAGCCGTGGGGGGGTTGAGCAGTTCTTC.

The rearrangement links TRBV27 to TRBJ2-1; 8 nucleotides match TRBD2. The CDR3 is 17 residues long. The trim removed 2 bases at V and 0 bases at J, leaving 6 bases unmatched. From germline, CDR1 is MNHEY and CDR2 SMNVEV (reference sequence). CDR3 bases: TGTGCCAGCAGTTTAGCCAGCGGGAGCCTCTCCTACAATGAGCAGTTCTTC. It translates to CASSLASGSLSYNEQFF.

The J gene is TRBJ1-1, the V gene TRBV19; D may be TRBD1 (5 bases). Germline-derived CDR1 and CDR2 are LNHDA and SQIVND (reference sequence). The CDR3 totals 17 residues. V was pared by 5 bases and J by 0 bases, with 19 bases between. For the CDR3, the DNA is TGTGCCAGTAGTCTCCGGGGGGGAACCCGAATGAACACTGAAGCTTTCTTT. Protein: CASSLRGGTRMNTEAFF. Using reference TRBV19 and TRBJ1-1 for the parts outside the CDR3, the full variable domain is DGGITQSPKYLFRKEGQNVTLSCEQNLNHDAMYWYRQDPGQGLRLIYYSQIVNDFQKGDIAEGYSVSREKKESFPLTVTSAQKNPTAFYLCASSLRGGTRMNTEAFFGQGTRLTVV.

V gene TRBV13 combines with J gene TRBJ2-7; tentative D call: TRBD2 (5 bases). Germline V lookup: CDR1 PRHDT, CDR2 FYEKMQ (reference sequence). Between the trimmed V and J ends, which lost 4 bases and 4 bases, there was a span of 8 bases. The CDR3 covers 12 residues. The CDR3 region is CASSSRGYEQYF. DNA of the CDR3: TGTGCCAGCAGCTCCCGGGGTTACGAGCAGTACTTC.

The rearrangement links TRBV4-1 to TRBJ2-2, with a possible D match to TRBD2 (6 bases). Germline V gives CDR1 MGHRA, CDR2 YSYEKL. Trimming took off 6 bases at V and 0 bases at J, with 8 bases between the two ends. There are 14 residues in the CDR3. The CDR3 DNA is TGCGCCAGCAGGGAGGGAGCGAACACCGGGGAGCTGTTTTTT. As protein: CASREGANTGELFF.

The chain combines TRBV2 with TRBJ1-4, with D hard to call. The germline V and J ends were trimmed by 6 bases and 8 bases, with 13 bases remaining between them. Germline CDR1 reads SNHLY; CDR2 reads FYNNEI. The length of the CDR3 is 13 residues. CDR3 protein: CASSGGSEEKLFF. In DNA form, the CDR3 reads TGTGCCAGCAGCGGAGGGTCGGAAGAAAAACTGTTTTTT.